The clone carrying this TCR beta chain was detected a few times. Its antigen remains unidentified. These data come from a study of blood T cells in healthy people across ages. Study-level results: With unsorted PBMCs, a conclusive comparison of naive versus antigen-experienced cells was not possible.

It was with a sample-barcoded 5' primer and a J-beta primer mix that a second PCR of roughly 7 to 11 cycles was run. TCRdb recomputed calls from the 5' RACE reads with MiXCR, one row per CDR3 protein. Of more than 650,000 distinct CDR3 sequences in the sample, roughly 25% are singletons; the top ten hold 3%. The length of the CDR3 is 14 residues. The V gene lost 5 bases and the J gene lost 5 bases, with 15 bases spanning the gap. In germline, CDR1 is LNHDA, CDR2 SQIVND (reference sequence). These same records also appear under a second study, on T cells of mothers and their children.

Input material: blood. The rearrangement uses TRBV19 and TRBJ2-5, with D possibly being TRBD2 (6 bases). The TCR originated in a boy younger than 18 in good health. The CDR3 nucleotides read TGTGCCAGTAGTGCTCCCTACGCGGGGGAGACCCAGTACTTC. Translated: CASSAPYAGETQYF.